The present TCR beta chain was sequenced within a study of tumor and adjacent non-tumor tissue in lung cancer. Across the study: The cohort had 12 to 13 adenocarcinoma, a couple of squamous cell and 1 small cell patients. On average, productive TCRbeta reads reached roughly 4 million per sample.

TCRbeta libraries were built with three rounds of nested PCR, modified from ARM-PCR. One entry per CDR3 protein results from TCRdb running MiXCR on the multiplex PCR reads. Of 60,000 or so distinct CDR3 sequences listed, around 61% are singletons. No cell sorting was done before RNA was extracted from the tissue. More than 3 cm separated this lung sample from the edge of the tumor. Between August and November 2014, newly diagnosed, chemotherapy-naive lung cancer patients underwent thoracic surgery in China. A word on this clonotype: This may arise from a read error, as a much more abundant clone is one base away.

The CDR3 is made up of 15 amino acids. Looked up from germline, CDR1 is MGHRA and CDR2 is YSYEKL. This receptor was obtained from a man between 65 and 80 years old with non-small cell lung cancer. The source material was distant non-tumor lung tissue. The genes are TRBV4-1 and TRBJ1-1, with 7 positions matching TRBD1. The chain's CDR3 is CASNQTGALGTEAFF. The CDR3 nucleotides read TGCGCCAGCAACCAAACAGGGGCGTTGGGGACTGAAGCTTTCTTT.